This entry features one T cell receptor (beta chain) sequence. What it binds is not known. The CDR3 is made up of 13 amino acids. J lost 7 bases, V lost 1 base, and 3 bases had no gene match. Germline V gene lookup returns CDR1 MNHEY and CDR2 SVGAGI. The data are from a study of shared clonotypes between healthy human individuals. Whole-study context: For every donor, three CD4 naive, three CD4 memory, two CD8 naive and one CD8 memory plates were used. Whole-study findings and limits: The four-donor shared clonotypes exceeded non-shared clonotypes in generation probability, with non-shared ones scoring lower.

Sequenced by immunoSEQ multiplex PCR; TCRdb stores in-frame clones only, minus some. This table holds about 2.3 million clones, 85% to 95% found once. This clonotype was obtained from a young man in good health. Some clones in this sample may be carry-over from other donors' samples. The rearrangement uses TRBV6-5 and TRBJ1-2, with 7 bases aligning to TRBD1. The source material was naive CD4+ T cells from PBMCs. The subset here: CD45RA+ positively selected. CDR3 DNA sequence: TGTGCCAGCAGTTACTTCCAGGGGGGTGGCTACACCTTC. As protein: CASSYFQGGGYTF.